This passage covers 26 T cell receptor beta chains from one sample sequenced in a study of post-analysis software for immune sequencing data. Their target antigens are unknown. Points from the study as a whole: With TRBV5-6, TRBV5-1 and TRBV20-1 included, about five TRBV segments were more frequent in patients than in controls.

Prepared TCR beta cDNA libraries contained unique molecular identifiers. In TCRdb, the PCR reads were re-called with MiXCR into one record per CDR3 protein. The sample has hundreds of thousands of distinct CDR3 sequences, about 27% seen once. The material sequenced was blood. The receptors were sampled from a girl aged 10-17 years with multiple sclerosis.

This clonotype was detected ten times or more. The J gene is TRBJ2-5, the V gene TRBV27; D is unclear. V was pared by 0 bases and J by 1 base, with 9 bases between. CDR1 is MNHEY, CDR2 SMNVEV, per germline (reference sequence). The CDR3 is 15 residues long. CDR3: CASSLSTRLQETQYF. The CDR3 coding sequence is TGTGCCAGCAGTTTATCGACCCGACTCCAAGAGACCCAGTACTTC.

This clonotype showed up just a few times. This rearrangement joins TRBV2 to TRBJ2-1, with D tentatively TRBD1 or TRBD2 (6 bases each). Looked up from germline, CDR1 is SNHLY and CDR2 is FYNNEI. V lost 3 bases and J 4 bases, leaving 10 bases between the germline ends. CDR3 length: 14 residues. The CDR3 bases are TGTGCCAGCAGTGATCGAGGGGGGTACAATGAGCAGTTCTTC. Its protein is CASSDRGGYNEQFF.

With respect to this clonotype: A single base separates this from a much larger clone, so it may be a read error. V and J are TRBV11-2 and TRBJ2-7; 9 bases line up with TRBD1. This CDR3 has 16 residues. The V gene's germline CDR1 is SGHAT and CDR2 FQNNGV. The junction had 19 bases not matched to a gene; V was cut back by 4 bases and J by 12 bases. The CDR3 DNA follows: TGTGCCAGCAGCTCCTCCCGGACAGGGGCAGGGGAGACCCGGTACTTC. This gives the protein CASSSSRTGAGETRYF.

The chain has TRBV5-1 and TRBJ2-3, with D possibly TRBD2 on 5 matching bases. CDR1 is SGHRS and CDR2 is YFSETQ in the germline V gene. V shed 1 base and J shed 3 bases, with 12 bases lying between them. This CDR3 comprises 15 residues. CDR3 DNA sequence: TGCGCCAGCAGCTTGAGCCAACTAGGGACAGATACGCAGTATTTT. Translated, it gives CASSLSQLGTDTQYF.

The CDR3 region has the DNA TGCAGTGCTCCAGGGGGGACTGAAGCTTTCTTT. Its protein product is CSAPGGTEAFF. This sequence joins TRBV20-1 and TRBJ1-1, with TRBD1 identical over 7 bases. From germline, CDR1 is DFQATT and CDR2 SNEGSKA (reference sequence). The J segment lost 5 bases and the V segment lost 5 bases, leaving 2 bases of the junction unmatched. CDR3 length: 11 amino acids.

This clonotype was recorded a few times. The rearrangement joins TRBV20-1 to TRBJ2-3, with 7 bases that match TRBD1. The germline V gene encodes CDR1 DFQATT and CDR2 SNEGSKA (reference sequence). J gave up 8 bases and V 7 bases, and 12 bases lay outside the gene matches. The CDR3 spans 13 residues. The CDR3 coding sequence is TGCAGTGTGGGGACAGAAATTCGGGGTACGCAGTATTTT. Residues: CSVGTEIRGTQYF.

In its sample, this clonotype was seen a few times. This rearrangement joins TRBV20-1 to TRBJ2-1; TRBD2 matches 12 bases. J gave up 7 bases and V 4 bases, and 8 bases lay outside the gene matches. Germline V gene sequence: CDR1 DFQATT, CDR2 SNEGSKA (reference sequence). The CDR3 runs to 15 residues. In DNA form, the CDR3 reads TGCAGTGCTACCCGACTAGCGGGAGATTCGAATGAGCAGTTCTTC. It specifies CSATRLAGDSNEQFF.

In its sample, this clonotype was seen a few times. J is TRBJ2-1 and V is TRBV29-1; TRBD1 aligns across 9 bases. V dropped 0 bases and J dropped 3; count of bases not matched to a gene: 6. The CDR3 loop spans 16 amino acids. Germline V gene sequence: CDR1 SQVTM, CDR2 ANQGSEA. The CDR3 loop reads CSVEEARTGDYNEQFF. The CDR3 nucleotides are TGCAGCGTTGAAGAGGCGAGGACAGGGGACTACAATGAGCAGTTCTTC.

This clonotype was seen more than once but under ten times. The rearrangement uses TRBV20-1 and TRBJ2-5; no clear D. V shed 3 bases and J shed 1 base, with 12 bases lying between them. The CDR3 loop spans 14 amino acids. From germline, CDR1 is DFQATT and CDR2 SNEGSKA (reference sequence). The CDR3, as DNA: TGCAGTGCTAGTATCCCGGCAGCCCAAGAGACCCAGTACTTC. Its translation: CSASIPAAQETQYF.

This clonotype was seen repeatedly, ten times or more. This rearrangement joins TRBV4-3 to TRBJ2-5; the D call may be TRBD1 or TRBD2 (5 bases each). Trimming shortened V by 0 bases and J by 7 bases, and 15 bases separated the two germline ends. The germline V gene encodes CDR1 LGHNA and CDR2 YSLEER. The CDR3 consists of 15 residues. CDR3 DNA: TGCGCCAGCAGCCAAGATACAGGCTCAAGCGGGACCCAGTACTTC. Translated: CASSQDTGSSGTQYF.

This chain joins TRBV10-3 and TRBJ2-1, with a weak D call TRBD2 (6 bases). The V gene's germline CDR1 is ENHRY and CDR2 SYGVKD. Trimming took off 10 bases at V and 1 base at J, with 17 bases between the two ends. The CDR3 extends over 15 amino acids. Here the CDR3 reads CATTPYGSSYNEQFF. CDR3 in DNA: TGTGCCACTACACCCTACGGGAGTTCCTACAATGAGCAGTTCTTC.

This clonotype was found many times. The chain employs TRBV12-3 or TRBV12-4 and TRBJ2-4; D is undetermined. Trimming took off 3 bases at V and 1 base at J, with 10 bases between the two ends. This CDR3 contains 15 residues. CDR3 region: CASSFVVGAKNIQYF. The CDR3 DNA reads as TGTGCCAGCAGTTTTGTAGTAGGGGCCAAAAACATTCAGTACTTC.

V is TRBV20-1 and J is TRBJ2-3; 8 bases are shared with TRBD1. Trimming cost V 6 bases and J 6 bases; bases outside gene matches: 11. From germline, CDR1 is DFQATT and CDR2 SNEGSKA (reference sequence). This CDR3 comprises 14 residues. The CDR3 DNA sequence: TGCAGTGCCGGGACAGGCAGCCCGAGGGATACGCAGTATTTT. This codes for CSAGTGSPRDTQYF.

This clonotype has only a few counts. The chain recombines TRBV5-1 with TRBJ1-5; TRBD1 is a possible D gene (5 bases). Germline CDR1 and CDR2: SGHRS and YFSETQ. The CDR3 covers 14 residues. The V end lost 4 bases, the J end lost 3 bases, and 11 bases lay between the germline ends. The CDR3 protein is CASSTGGANQPQHF. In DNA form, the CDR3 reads TGCGCCAGCAGCACGGGGGGAGCCAATCAGCCCCAGCATTTT.

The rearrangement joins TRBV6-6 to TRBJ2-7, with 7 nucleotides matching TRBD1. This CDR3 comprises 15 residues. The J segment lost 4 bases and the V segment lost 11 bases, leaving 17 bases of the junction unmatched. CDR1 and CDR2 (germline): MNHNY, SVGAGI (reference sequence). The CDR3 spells CARRPLRGGSYEQYF. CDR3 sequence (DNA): TGTGCCCGCCGCCCGCTGAGAGGGGGCTCGTACGAGCAGTACTTC.

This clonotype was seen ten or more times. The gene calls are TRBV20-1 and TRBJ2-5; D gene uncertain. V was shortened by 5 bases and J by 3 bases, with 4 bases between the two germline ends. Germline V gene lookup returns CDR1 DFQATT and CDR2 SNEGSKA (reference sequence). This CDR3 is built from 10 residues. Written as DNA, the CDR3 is TGCAGTGCTGTAGAAGAGACCCAGTACTTC. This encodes CSAVEETQYF.

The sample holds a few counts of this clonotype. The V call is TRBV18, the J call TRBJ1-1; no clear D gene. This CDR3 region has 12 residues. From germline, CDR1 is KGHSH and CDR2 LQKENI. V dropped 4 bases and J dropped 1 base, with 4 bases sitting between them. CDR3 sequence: CASSRANTEAFF. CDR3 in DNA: TGTGCCAGCTCACGGGCGAACACTGAAGCTTTCTTT.

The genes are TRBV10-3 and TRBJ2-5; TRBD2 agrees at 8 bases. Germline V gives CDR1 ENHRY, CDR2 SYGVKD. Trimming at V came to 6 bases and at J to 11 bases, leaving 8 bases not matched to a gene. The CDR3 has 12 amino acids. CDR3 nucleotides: TGTGCCATCAGGGGACTAGGGAATGAGCAGTACTTC. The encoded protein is CAIRGLGNEQYF.

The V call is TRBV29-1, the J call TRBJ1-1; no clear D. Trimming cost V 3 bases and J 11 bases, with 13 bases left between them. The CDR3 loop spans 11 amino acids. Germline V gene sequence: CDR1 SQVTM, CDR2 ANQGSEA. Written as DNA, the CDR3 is TGCAGCGTTGAGCGGCGTGGCGGGGCTTTCTTT. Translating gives CSVERRGGAFF.

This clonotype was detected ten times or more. DNA of the CDR3: TGTGCCAGCAGTTACTCTCCCAGGGGGCGCAGCTATGGCTACACCTTC. Amino acids: CASSYSPRGRSYGYTF. The V gene is TRBV6-6, the J gene TRBJ1-2, with 8 bases identical to TRBD1. Germline V gene data show CDR1 as MNHNY and CDR2 as SVGAGI (reference sequence). V shed 0 bases and J 4 bases; nucleotides not matched to a gene: 7. The CDR3 consists of 16 residues.

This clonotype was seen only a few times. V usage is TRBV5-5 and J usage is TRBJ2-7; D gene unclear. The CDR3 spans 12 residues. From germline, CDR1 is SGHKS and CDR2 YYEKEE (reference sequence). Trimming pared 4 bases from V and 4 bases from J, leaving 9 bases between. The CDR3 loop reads CASSQFGYEQYF. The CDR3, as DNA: TGTGCCAGCAGCCAATTCGGATACGAGCAGTACTTC.

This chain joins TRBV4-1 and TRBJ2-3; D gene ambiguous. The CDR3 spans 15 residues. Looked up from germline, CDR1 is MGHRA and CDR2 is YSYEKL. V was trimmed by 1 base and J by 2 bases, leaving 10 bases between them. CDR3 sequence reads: CASSQASDPTDTQYF. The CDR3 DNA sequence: TGCGCCAGCAGCCAAGCTTCAGATCCCACAGATACGCAGTATTTT.

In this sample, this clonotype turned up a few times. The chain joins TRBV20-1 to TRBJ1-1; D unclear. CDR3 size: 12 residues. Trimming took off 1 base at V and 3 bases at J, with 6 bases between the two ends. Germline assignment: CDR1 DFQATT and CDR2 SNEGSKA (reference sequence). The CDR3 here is CSARGAYTEAFF. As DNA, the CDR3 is TGCAGTGCTAGAGGGGCCTACACTGAAGCTTTCTTT.

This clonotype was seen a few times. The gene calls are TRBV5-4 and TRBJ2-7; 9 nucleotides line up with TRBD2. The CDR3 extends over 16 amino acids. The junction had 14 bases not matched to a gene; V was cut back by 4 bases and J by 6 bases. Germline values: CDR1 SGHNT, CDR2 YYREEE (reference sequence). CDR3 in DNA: TGTGCCAGCAGCCTATATTCGACAGGACTAGCGACCGAGCAGTACTTC. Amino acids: CASSLYSTGLATEQYF.

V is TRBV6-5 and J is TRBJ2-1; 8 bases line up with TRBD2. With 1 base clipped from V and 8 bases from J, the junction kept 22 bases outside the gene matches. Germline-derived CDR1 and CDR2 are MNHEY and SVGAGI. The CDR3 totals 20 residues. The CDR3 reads CASSYFGGNRGTGGPYEQFF. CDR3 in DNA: TGTGCCAGCAGTTACTTCGGGGGTAACCGGGGGACGGGGGGGCCGTATGAGCAGTTCTTC.

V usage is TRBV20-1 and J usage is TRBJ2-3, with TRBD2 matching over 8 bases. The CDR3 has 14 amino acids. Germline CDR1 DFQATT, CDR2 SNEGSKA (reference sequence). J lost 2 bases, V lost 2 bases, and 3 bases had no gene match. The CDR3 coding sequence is TGCAGTGCTAGACTAGCGGGCCTCACAGATACGCAGTATTTT. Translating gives CSARLAGLTDTQYF.